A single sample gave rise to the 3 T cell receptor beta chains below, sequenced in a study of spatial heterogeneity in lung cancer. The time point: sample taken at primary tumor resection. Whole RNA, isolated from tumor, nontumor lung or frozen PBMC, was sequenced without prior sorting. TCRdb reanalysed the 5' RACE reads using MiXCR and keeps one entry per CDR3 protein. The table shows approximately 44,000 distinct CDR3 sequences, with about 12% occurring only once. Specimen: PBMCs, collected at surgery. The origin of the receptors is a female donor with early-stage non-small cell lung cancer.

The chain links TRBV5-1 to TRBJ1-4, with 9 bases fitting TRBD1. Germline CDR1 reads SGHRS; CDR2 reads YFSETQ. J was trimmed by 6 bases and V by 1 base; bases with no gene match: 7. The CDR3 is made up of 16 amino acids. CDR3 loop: CASSLTPGQGYEKLFF. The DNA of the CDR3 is TGCGCCAGCAGCTTGACTCCGGGACAGGGTTATGAAAAACTGTTTTTT.

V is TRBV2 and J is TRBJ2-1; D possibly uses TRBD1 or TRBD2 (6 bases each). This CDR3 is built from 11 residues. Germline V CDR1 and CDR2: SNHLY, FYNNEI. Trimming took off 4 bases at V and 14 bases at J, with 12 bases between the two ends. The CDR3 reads CASSVGGSEFF. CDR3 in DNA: TGTGCCAGCAGTGTAGGGGGGAGTGAGTTCTTC.

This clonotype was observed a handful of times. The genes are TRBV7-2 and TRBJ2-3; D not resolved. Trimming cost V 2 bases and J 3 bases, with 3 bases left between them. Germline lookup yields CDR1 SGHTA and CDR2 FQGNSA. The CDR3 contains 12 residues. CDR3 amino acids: CASSLWTDTQYF. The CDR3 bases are TGTGCCAGCAGCTTATGGACAGATACGCAGTATTTT.